Listed here are 26 T cell receptor beta chains from one sample, sequenced in a study of cytomegalovirus exposure and HLA in healthy donors. It was with 60 Vbeta and 13 Jbeta primers that the PCR ran. TCRdb keeps only in-frame clones here, not all; method: immunoSEQ multiplex PCR. The sample holds 90,000 to 110,000 clones, around 80% seen once. Sequencing used PBMCs. The receptor source for this set is a man aged 40-49 years in good health and CMV-seropositive.

This chain uses TRBV15 with TRBJ2-3; TRBD2 might be the D (5 bases). Per germline, CDR1 LNHNV and CDR2 YYDKDF (reference sequence). The length of the CDR3 is 14 residues. V lost 5 bases and J 5 bases, leaving 14 bases between the germline ends. CDR3 bases: TGTGCCACCAGCGGATTCGGACTCCAAGATACGCAGTATTTT. It codes for CATSGFGLQDTQYF. The complete variable domain, with remaining parts taken from reference TRBV15 and TRBJ2-3, reads DAMVIQNPRYQVTQFGKPVTLSCSQTLNHNVMYWYQQKSSQAPKLLFHYYDKDFNNEADTPDNFQSRRPNTSFCFLDIRSPGLGDTAMYLCATSGFGLQDTQYFGPGTRLTVL.

The chain combines TRBV28 with TRBJ2-7, with 7 bases fitting TRBD1. The germline gives CDR1 MDHEN, CDR2 SYDVKM. The ends lost 2 bases at V and 2 bases at J; junction bases unmatched: 6. This CDR3 has 15 amino acids. The CDR3 protein is CASSLQRQGPYEQYF. The CDR3 region has the DNA TGTGCCAGCAGTTTACAGAGACAGGGCCCCTACGAGCAGTACTTC.

The chain employs TRBV6-5 and TRBJ1-4, with a possible D match to TRBD1 (6 bases). V was cut by 4 bases and J by 4 bases, with 10 bases left in between. Germline V gives CDR1 MNHEY, CDR2 SVGAGI. CDR3 size: 14 residues. The CDR3 coding sequence is TGTGCCAGCAGTTCAGACAGGAGTAATGAAAAACTGTTTTTT. This codes for CASSSDRSNEKLFF.

The chain links TRBV2 to TRBJ1-5; 9 positions match TRBD1. With 6 bases clipped from V and 1 base from J, the junction kept 7 bases outside the gene matches. This CDR3 has 16 residues. Germline V CDR1 and CDR2: SNHLY, FYNNEI. This CDR3 reads CASRGQGTLSNQPQHF. CDR3 DNA sequence: TGTGCCAGCAGGGGACAGGGAACCCTGAGCAATCAGCCCCAGCATTTT.

V gene TRBV10-3 combines with J gene TRBJ1-3, with D hard to call. The V and J ends lost 3 bases and 0 bases respectively, with 6 bases between them. CDR1 and CDR2 from the germline V gene are ENHRY and SYGVKD. The CDR3 length is 14 residues. The chain's CDR3 is CAISDPFSGNTIYF. The CDR3 DNA is TGTGCCATCAGTGATCCGTTCTCTGGAAACACCATATATTTT.

The chain joins TRBV5-1 to TRBJ1-1; TRBD1 matches at 7 bases. CDR3 length: 16 amino acids. Per germline, CDR1 SGHRS and CDR2 YFSETQ. V dropped 0 bases and J dropped 6; count of bases not matched to a gene: 11. The CDR3 loop is CASSLAVGAGGSEAFF. In DNA, the CDR3 is TGCGCCAGCAGCTTGGCCGTTGGGGCAGGGGGATCTGAAGCTTTCTTT.

CDR3 region: CASSGLAGGYEQYF. The CDR3 DNA reads as TGTGCCAGTAGTGGACTAGCGGGTGGGTACGAGCAGTACTTC. This chain links TRBV19 with TRBJ2-7; TRBD2 aligns across 11 bases. Germline CDR1 and CDR2: LNHDA and SQIVND (reference sequence). This CDR3 comprises 14 residues. Losses at the gene ends were 5 bases for V and 4 bases for J; bases not matched to a gene: 4.

The chain joins TRBV18 to TRBJ2-2, with 11 bases that match TRBD1. This CDR3 contains 15 residues. From germline, CDR1 is KGHSH and CDR2 LQKENI. Germline trimming cut 3 bases from V and 7 bases from J; bases unmatched to any gene: 4. In nucleotides, the CDR3 is TGTGCCAGCTCACCTGGACAGGGGGCCGGCGGGGAGCTGTTTTTT. The encoded protein is CASSPGQGAGGELFF.

The CDR3 DNA is TGTGCCTGGAGCCCACAGGGAGCCTATGGCTACACCTTC. This gives the protein CAWSPQGAYGYTF. J is TRBJ1-2 and V is TRBV30, with a possible D match to TRBD1 (6 bases). The CDR3 totals 13 residues. Trimming removed 3 bases from V and 4 bases from J, with 12 bases in between. CDR1 GTSNPN and CDR2 SVGIG come from the germline V gene (reference sequence).

In this sample, this clone turned up a few times. The chain couples TRBV7-2 to TRBJ2-1; tentatively, D is TRBD1 (5 bases). The germline V and J ends were trimmed by 3 bases and 2 bases, with 11 bases remaining between them. CDR3 length: 15 residues. CDR1 and CDR2 from the germline V gene are SGHTA and FQGNSA. For the CDR3, the DNA is TGTGCCAGCAGCTTTGCTGCAGGGCCCTACAATGAGCAGTTCTTC. This translates into CASSFAAGPYNEQFF. The variable domain in full, with the rest retrieved from reference TRBV7-2 and TRBJ2-1, is GAGVSQSPSNKVTEKGKDVELRCDPISGHTALYWYRQSLGQGLEFLIYFQGNSAPDKSGLPSDRFSAERTGGSVSTLTIQRTQQEDSAVYLCASSFAAGPYNEQFFGPGTRLTVL.

This clone was picked up a small number of times. The chain uses TRBV28 and TRBJ2-1; 12 bases fit TRBD2. V was pared by 0 bases and J by 4 bases, with 4 bases of the junction left unmatched. The CDR3 length is 17 residues. In germline, CDR1 is MDHEN, CDR2 SYDVKM. This chain's CDR3 is CASSLWELAGGYNEQFF. CDR3 nucleotides: TGTGCCAGCAGTTTATGGGAACTAGCGGGAGGATACAATGAGCAGTTCTTC.

The chain links TRBV27 to TRBJ1-6; TRBD1 might be the D (6 bases). Trimming shortened V by 2 bases and J by 10 bases, and 18 bases separated the two germline ends. Germline V gives CDR1 MNHEY, CDR2 SMNVEV (reference sequence). The CDR3 is 16 residues long. The CDR3 bases are TGTGCCAGCAGTTTAACAACAGGGCCTCTGCGATCACCCCTCCACTTT. Amino acid sequence: CASSLTTGPLRSPLHF.

The chain combines TRBV2 with TRBJ2-3; possible D gene TRBD2, 5 bases. The CDR3 has 14 residues. Deletions cut 6 bases from V and 5 bases from J, with 15 bases between. Per the germline V gene, CDR1 is SNHLY and CDR2 is FYNNEI. CDR3 DNA: TGTGCCAGCAGGGCTAGCTTGGTTCTAGATACGCAGTATTTT. Protein product: CASRASLVLDTQYF.

The chain combines TRBV7-2 with TRBJ2-7; 11 nucleotides match TRBD1. J lost 13 bases, V lost 3 bases, and 5 bases had no gene match. This CDR3 region has 12 residues. Germline loops: CDR1 SGHTA, CDR2 FQGNSA. Here the CDR3 reads CASSFGTGGFYF. The DNA for the CDR3 is TGTGCCAGCAGCTTCGGGACAGGGGGATTTTACTTC.

The chain links TRBV28 to TRBJ2-6; perhaps TRBD1 as D (6 bases). The CDR3 length is 16 residues. V was clipped by 4 bases and J by 4 bases, with 14 bases between them. From germline, CDR1 is MDHEN and CDR2 SYDVKM. The CDR3 sequence is CASSYTGKSGANVLTF. The CDR3 bases are TGTGCCAGCAGTTATACAGGGAAATCAGGGGCCAACGTCCTGACTTTC.

The genes are TRBV19 and TRBJ2-1; 9 nucleotides line up with TRBD2. The CDR3 is made up of 17 amino acids. With 2 bases clipped from V and 5 bases from J, the junction kept 10 bases outside the gene matches. In germline, CDR1 is LNHDA, CDR2 SQIVND (reference sequence). The CDR3 here is CASSIPLRASGNNEQFF. As DNA, the CDR3 is TGTGCCAGTAGTATACCCCTTCGGGCTAGCGGGAACAATGAGCAGTTCTTC. The full variable domain, with the rest looked up from reference TRBV19 and TRBJ2-1, is DGGITQSPKYLFRKEGQNVTLSCEQNLNHDAMYWYRQDPGQGLRLIYYSQIVNDFQKGDIAEGYSVSREKKESFPLTVTSAQKNPTAFYLCASSIPLRASGNNEQFFGPGTRLTVL.

The chain has TRBV7-3 and TRBJ1-1; D may be TRBD1 (6 bases). This CDR3 has 14 amino acids. V was clipped by 5 bases and J by 5 bases, with 15 bases between them. Germline values: CDR1 SGHTA, CDR2 FQGTGA. The CDR3 DNA reads TGTGCCAGCAGCCCTAAACAGGGATGGACTGAAGCTTTCTTT. Encoded protein: CASSPKQGWTEAFF.

The chain has TRBV9 and TRBJ2-5; 12 nucleotides align to TRBD2. J lost 5 bases, V lost 0 bases, and 5 bases had no gene match. This CDR3 contains 16 residues. Germline CDR1 is SGDLS and CDR2 is YYNGEE. DNA for the CDR3: TGTGCCAGCAGCGTAGCGCGACTAGCGGGAGCGGAGACCCAGTACTTC. This gives the protein CASSVARLAGAETQYF. Supplemented by reference TRBV9 and TRBJ2-5, the full variable domain reads DSGVTQTPKHLITATGQRVTLRCSPRSGDLSVYWYQQSLDQGLQFLIQYYNGEERAKGNILERFSAQQFPDLHSELNLSSLELGDSALYFCASSVARLAGAETQYFGPGTRLLVL.

This sequence joins TRBV5-4 and TRBJ1-1, with D hard to call. V was pared by 2 bases and J by 3 bases, with 5 bases between. Looked up from germline, CDR1 is SGHNT and CDR2 is YYREEE (reference sequence). The CDR3 extends over 12 amino acids. In nucleotides, the CDR3 is TGTGCCAGCAGCTTCGGGGACACTGAAGCTTTCTTT. Encoded protein: CASSFGDTEAFF.

Concerning this clone: Additional DNA sequences in this sample encode the identical CDR3. The V call is TRBV7-2, the J call TRBJ2-3, with D tentatively TRBD2 (6 bases). Germline values: CDR1 SGHTA, CDR2 FQGNSA. Between the trimmed V and J ends, which lost 4 bases and 0 bases, there was a span of 8 bases. The CDR3 runs to 14 residues. This chain's CDR3 is CASSSGLSTDTQYF. DNA of the CDR3: TGTGCCAGCAGCTCCGGACTAAGCACAGATACGCAGTATTTT.

The table lists this clone with a count of one. This chain uses TRBV30 with TRBJ1-1; D unresolved. Between the trimmed V and J ends, which lost 4 bases and 5 bases, there was a span of 8 bases. The CDR3 runs 11 residues. CDR1 is GTSNPN and CDR2 is SVGIG in the germline V gene (reference sequence). The chain's CDR3 is CAWNSGTEAFF. Written as DNA, the CDR3 is TGTGCCTGGAATTCCGGTACTGAAGCTTTCTTT. Based on the CDR3 plus reference TRBV30 and TRBJ1-1, the full variable domain is SQTIHQWPATLVQPVGSPLSLECTVEGTSNPNLYWYRQAAGRGLQLLFYSVGIGQISSEVPQNLSASRPQDRQFILSSKKLLLSDSGFYLCAWNSGTEAFFGQGTRLTVV.

This sequence joins TRBV2 and TRBJ1-5, with D possibly TRBD1 on 5 matching bases. Germline CDR1 reads SNHLY; CDR2 reads FYNNEI. There are 15 residues in the CDR3. The V end was cut by 2 bases, the J end by 2 bases, with 10 bases between. DNA of the CDR3: TGTGCCAGCAGTGAAAAAACAGGAGGCAATCAGCCCCAGCATTTT. Its translation: CASSEKTGGNQPQHF. The full variable domain, rest sourced from reference TRBV2 and TRBJ1-5, is EPEVTQTPSHQVTQMGQEVILRCVPISNHLYFYWYRQILGQKVEFLVSFYNNEISEKSEIFDDQFSVERPDGSNFTLKIRSTKLEDSAMYFCASSEKTGGNQPQHFGDGTRLSIL.

In nucleotides, the CDR3 is TGTGCCAGCAGTTACTCCTGGGAGGGACAGGGCCAGCATTTT. Its translation: CASSYSWEGQGQHF. V usage is TRBV6-5 and J usage is TRBJ1-5; 9 bases map to TRBD1. The V gene end was trimmed by 0 bases and the J gene end by 12 bases; junction bases not matched to a gene: 6. Germline-derived CDR1 and CDR2 are MNHEY and SVGAGI. This CDR3 has 14 residues.

The rearrangement uses TRBV5-6 and TRBJ2-1; D may be TRBD2 (6 bases). The germline V gene has CDR1 SGHDT and CDR2 YYEEEE. This CDR3 is 17 amino acids long. Between the trimmed V and J ends, which lost 2 bases and 0 bases, there was a span of 15 bases. CDR3 nucleotides: TGTGCCAGCAGCTTAGAAAAGCGGGCGAGCTCCTACAATGAGCAGTTCTTC. Translating gives CASSLEKRASSYNEQFF.

A few counts support this clone. The V gene is TRBV23-1, the J gene TRBJ2-3, with a weak D call TRBD1 (6 bases). TRBV23-1 is sorted into the ORF group, with uncertain function. This CDR3 spans 17 amino acids. Between the trimmed V and J ends, which lost 3 bases and 0 bases, there was a span of 16 bases. The CDR3 nucleotides read TGCGCCAGCAGTCAGGGCAGGGGCGTGTCTAGCACAGATACGCAGTATTTT. Translated: CASSQGRGVSSTDTQYF.

The CDR3 region has the DNA TGTGCCAGCAGTGAATATAGGGGGACCAACACCGGGGAGCTGTTTTTT. Encoded protein: CASSEYRGTNTGELFF. The chain recombines TRBV25-1 with TRBJ2-2; D is perhaps TRBD1 (6 bases). The CDR3 sequence is 16 residues long. The germline V gene encodes CDR1 MGHDK and CDR2 SYGVNS. V lost 0 bases to trimming and J lost 2 bases, with 10 bases between them.